The next 10 T cell receptor beta chains were all read from a single sample in a study of blood T cell repertoires in COVID-19. Sequencing was performed with immunoSEQ multiplex PCR; in TCRdb, only in-frame clones are kept and a portion is missing. Found here are 95,000 to 150,000 clones, 90% of them singletons; the top ten hold under 4.5%. What was sequenced was peripheral blood. These receptors originate from a woman aged 55-69 years with COVID-19, enrolled during active disease.

This clone was detected a few times. This chain uses TRBV19 with TRBJ1-5, with 8 bases matching TRBD1. With V trimmed by 11 bases and J by 4 bases, 7 bases remained unmatched. CDR3 length equals 13 residues. CDR1 and CDR2 (germline): LNHDA, SQIVND (reference sequence). DNA of the CDR3: TGTGCCGGGGGGACAGGCCCTAATCAGCCCCAGCATTTT. Amino acid sequence: CAGGTGPNQPQHF.

This clone was detected a few times. The chain links TRBV2 to TRBJ1-2; tentatively, D is TRBD1 (6 bases). This CDR3 spans 13 amino acids. V lost 3 bases and J 8 bases, leaving 13 bases between the germline ends. The germline V gene encodes CDR1 SNHLY and CDR2 FYNNEI. In DNA form, the CDR3 reads TGTGCCAGCAGTGATTTAGGGACATTAGGCTACACCTTC. Translating it yields CASSDLGTLGYTF. The whole variable domain, filled in from reference TRBV2 and TRBJ1-2, reads EPEVTQTPSHQVTQMGQEVILRCVPISNHLYFYWYRQILGQKVEFLVSFYNNEISEKSEIFDDQFSVERPDGSNFTLKIRSTKLEDSAMYFCASSDLGTLGYTFGSGTRLTVV.

The sample holds one count of this clone. The chain carries TRBV7-9 and TRBJ2-3; 8 bases fit TRBD2. This CDR3 spans 16 amino acids. V shed 3 bases, J shed 4 bases, and the junction held 9 bases outside the gene matches. In germline, CDR1 is SEHNR, CDR2 FQNEAQ (reference sequence). The CDR3 nucleotides read TGTGCCAGCAGCTTTAGAAACGGGGGGGCCCCAGATACGCAGTATTTT. Its protein product is CASSFRNGGAPDTQYF. The full variable domain, completed using reference TRBV7-9 and TRBJ2-3, is DTGVSQNPRHKITKRGQNVTFRCDPISEHNRLYWYRQTLGQGPEFLTYFQNEAQLEKSRLLSDRFSAERPKGSFSTLEIQRTEQGDSAMYLCASSFRNGGAPDTQYFGPGTRLTVL.

This rearrangement joins TRBV7-2 to TRBJ1-1, with 7 bases aligning to TRBD1. V shed 5 bases and J 7 bases; nucleotides not matched to a gene: 10. Looked up from germline, CDR1 is SGHTA and CDR2 is FQGNSA. This CDR3 comprises 14 residues. CDR3 in amino acids: CASSTRRQGGEAFF. The DNA of the CDR3 is TGTGCCAGCAGCACCCGACGGCAGGGGGGTGAAGCTTTCTTT. The whole variable domain, remainder taken from reference TRBV7-2 and TRBJ1-1, is GAGVSQSPSNKVTEKGKDVELRCDPISGHTALYWYRQSLGQGLEFLIYFQGNSAPDKSGLPSDRFSAERTGGSVSTLTIQRTQQEDSAVYLCASSTRRQGGEAFFGQGTRLTVV.

The V gene is TRBV4-2, the J gene TRBJ2-7, with TRBD2 matching over 9 bases. Trimming removed 4 bases from V and 0 bases from J; junction bases left unmatched: 4. Germline CDR1 reads LGHNA; CDR2 reads YNFKEQ. This CDR3 is 15 amino acids long. The CDR3 here is CASSLSGGISYEQYF. CDR3 nucleotide sequence: TGTGCCAGCAGCCTAAGCGGGGGGATCTCCTACGAGCAGTACTTC.

This chain connects TRBV7-2 to TRBJ2-1, with D maybe TRBD2 (5 bases). The CDR3 sequence is 17 residues long. V lost 5 bases and J lost 6, with 23 bases in between. Germline CDR1 reads SGHTA; CDR2 reads FQGNSA. This CDR3 is CASSRPLSLLESNEQFF. CDR3 bases: TGTGCCAGCAGCCGCCCCCTTTCCCTACTAGAGAGCAATGAGCAGTTCTTC.

The chain is built from TRBV19 and TRBJ1-6; 10 bases map to TRBD1. Germline values: CDR1 LNHDA, CDR2 SQIVND (reference sequence). This CDR3 has 16 amino acids. J lost 8 bases, V lost 3 bases, and 7 bases had no gene match. The CDR3 spells CASSIPRGTGDSPLHF. The CDR3 DNA is TGTGCCAGTAGTATTCCTAGGGGGACAGGGGATTCACCCCTCCACTTT.

The gene calls are TRBV30 and TRBJ1-1; perhaps TRBD1 as D (5 bases). The CDR3 totals 11 residues. Looked up from germline, CDR1 is GTSNPN and CDR2 is SVGIG (reference sequence). With 0 bases removed from V and 8 bases from J, the gap between germline ends came to 7 bases. This chain's CDR3 is CAWSVGGEAFF. DNA of the CDR3: TGTGCCTGGAGTGTGGGGGGAGAAGCTTTCTTT.

This chain uses TRBV18 with TRBJ2-1; the D gene is possibly TRBD1 (5 bases). Per germline, CDR1 KGHSH and CDR2 LQKENI. Trimming left V 0 bases short and J 8 bases short, with 8 bases between. This CDR3 region has 13 residues. The CDR3 DNA reads as TGTGCCAGCTCACCACCCCAGGGTCATGAGCAGTTCTTC. Translation gives CASSPPQGHEQFF.

The V and J genes are TRBV5-1 and TRBJ2-1, with 7 bases fitting TRBD2. Germline V gene sequence: CDR1 SGHRS, CDR2 YFSETQ. Losses at the gene ends were 0 bases for V and 5 bases for J; bases not matched to a gene: 8. This CDR3 comprises 16 residues. The CDR3 nucleotides read TGCGCCAGCAGCTTGGCTCCTCGGGCGGGGGACAATGAGCAGTTCTTC. Protein: CASSLAPRAGDNEQFF.